The clone carrying this T cell receptor (beta chain) has just a few counts. Germline lookup yields CDR1 DFQATT and CDR2 SNEGSKA (reference sequence). V was cut by 3 bases and J by 5 bases, with 16 bases left in between. This CDR3 has 14 residues. The sample comes from a study of T cell repertoires in aging, cancer and after chemotherapy. The wider study: Donors were grouped into six age bands spanning 30 or younger through 70 or older.

The template was genomic DNA from peripheral blood, not RNA. Rearranged V-D-J TRB sequences were amplified with a mixed TRB-A/B primer pool. TCRdb used MiXCR to reprocess the multiplex PCR reads, holding one entry per CDR3 protein. The sample includes thousands of distinct CDR3 sequences, about 51% of them seen just once. The source of this sequence is a human donor with a blood cancer. The V gene is TRBV20-1, the J gene TRBJ2-5; D unresolved. What was sequenced was blood. Written as DNA, the CDR3 is TGCAGTGCTAGGGGATGGTCCAGCGATGAGACCCAGTACTTC. Encoded protein: CSARGWSSDETQYF.